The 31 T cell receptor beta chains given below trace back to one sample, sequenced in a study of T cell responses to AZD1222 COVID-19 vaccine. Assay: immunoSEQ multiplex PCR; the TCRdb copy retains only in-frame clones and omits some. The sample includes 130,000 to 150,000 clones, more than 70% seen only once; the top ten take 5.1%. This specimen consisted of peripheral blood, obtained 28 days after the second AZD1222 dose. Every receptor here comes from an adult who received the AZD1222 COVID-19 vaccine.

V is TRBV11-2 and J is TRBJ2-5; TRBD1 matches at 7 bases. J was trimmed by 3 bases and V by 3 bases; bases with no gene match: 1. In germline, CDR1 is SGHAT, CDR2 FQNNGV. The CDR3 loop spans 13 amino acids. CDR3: CASSFTGEETQYF. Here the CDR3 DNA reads TGTGCCAGCAGCTTTACAGGGGAAGAGACCCAGTACTTC.

The CDR3 loop reads CATLPSSGTSIYEQFF. CDR3 coding DNA: TGTGCCACCCTCCCCTCCTCCGGGACTAGTATTTATGAGCAGTTCTTC. J is TRBJ2-1 and V is TRBV19; 8 nucleotides agree with TRBD2. CDR3 size: 16 residues. CDR1 and CDR2 (germline): LNHDA, SQIVND (reference sequence). The trim removed 10 bases at V and 8 bases at J, leaving 19 bases unmatched.

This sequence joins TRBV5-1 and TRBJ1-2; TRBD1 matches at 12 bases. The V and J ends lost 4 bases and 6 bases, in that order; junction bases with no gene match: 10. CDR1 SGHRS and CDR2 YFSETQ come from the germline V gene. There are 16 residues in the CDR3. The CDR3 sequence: CASSLGTGGAKNGYTF. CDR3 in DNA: TGCGCCAGCAGCCTAGGGACAGGGGGCGCGAAAAATGGCTACACCTTC.

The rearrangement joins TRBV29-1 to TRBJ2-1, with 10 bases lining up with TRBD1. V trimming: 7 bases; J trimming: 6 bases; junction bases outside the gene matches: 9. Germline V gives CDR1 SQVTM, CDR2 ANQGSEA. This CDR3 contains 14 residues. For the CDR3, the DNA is TGCAGCGCCGGCGGTGGGACAGGGGTCAATGAGCAGTTCTTC. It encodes CSAGGGTGVNEQFF.

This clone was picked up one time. Written as DNA, the CDR3 is TGTGCCAGCAGTCCCGGGAGCTATGGCTACACCTTC. Amino acid sequence: CASSPGSYGYTF. This rearrangement joins TRBV14 to TRBJ1-2; D is ambiguous. Trimming took 6 bases from V and 4 from J, leaving 9 bases between them. Germline V gene lookup returns CDR1 SGHDN and CDR2 FVKESK. This CDR3 is built from 12 residues.

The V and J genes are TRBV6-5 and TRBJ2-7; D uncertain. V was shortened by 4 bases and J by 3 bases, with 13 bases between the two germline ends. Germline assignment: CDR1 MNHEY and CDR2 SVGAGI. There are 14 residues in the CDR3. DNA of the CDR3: TGTGCCAGCAGTTTCCAGAGGCCTAACTACGAGCAGTACTTC. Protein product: CASSFQRPNYEQYF.

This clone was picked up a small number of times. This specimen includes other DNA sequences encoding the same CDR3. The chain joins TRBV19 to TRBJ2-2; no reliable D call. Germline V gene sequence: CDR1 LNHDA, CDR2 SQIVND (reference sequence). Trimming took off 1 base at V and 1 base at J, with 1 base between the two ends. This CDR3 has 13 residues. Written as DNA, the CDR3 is TGTGCCAGTAGTATAGGGAACACCGGGGAGCTGTTTTTT. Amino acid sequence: CASSIGNTGELFF.

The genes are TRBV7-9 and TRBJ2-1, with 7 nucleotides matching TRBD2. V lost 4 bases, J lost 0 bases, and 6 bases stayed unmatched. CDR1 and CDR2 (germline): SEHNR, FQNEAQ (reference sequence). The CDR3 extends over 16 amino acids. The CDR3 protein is CASSSPGLSSYNEQFF. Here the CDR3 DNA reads TGTGCCAGCAGCTCCCCGGGACTAAGCTCCTACAATGAGCAGTTCTTC.

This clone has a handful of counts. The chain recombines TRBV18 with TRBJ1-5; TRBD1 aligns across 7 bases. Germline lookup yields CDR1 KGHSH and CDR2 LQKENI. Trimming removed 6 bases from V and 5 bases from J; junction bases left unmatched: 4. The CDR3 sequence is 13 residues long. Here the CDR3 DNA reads TGTGCCAGCTCCCAGGGGGGGTATCAGCCCCAGCATTTT. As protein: CASSQGGYQPQHF.

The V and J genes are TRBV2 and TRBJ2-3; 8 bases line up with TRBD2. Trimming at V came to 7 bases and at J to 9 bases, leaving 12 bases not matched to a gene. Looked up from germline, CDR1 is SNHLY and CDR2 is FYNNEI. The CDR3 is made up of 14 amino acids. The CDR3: CASIPLAVRGTQYF. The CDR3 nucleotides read TGTGCCAGCATTCCACTAGCGGTCCGGGGGACGCAGTATTTT.

CDR3 residues: CASSPTGTLANYGYTF. CDR3 coding DNA: TGTGCCAGCAGCCCAACCGGGACTTTAGCTAACTATGGCTACACCTTC. This chain uses TRBV7-8 with TRBJ1-2, with a weak D call TRBD1 (5 bases). CDR1 is SGHVS and CDR2 is FQNEAQ in the germline V gene. V gave up 5 bases and J gave up 0 bases, with 16 bases separating them. The CDR3 has 16 residues.

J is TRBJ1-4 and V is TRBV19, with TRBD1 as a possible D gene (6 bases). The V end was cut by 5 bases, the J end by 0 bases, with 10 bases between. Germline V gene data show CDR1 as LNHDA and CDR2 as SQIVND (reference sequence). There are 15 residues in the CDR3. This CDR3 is CASSFYRATNEKLFF. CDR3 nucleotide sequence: TGTGCCAGTAGTTTTTACAGGGCAACTAATGAAAAACTGTTTTTT.

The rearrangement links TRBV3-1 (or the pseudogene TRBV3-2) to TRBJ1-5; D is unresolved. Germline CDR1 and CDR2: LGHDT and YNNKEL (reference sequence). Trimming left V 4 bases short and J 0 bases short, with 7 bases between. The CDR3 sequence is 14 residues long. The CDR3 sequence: CASSPQYSNQPQHF. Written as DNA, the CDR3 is TGTGCCAGCAGCCCCCAATATAGCAATCAGCCCCAGCATTTT.

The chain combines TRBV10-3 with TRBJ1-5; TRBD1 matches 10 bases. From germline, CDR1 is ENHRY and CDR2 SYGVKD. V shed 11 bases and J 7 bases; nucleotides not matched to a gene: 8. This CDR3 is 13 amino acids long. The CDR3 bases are TGTGCCTCTACGGACAGGGGGGGGCAGCCCCAGCATTTT. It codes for CASTDRGGQPQHF.

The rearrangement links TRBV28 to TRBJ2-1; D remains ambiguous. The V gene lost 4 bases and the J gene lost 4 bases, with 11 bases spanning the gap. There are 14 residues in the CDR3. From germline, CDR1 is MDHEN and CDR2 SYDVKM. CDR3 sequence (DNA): TGTGCCAGCAGTTCCACCCCCGGGTACAATGAGCAGTTCTTC. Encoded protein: CASSSTPGYNEQFF.

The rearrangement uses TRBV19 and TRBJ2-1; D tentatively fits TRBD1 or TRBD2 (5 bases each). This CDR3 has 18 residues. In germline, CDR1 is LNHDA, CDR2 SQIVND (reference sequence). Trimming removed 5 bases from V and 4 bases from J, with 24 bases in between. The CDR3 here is CASSPGSQGPSLYNEQFF. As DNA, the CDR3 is TGTGCCAGTAGTCCAGGGAGCCAGGGCCCTTCCCTTTACAATGAGCAGTTCTTC.

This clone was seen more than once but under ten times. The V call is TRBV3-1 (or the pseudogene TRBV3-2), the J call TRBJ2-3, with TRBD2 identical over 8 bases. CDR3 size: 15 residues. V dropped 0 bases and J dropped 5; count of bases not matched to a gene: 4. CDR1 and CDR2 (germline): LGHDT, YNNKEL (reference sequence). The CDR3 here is CASSQDRGTRDTQYF. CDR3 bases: TGTGCCAGCAGCCAAGATCGAGGGACTAGAGATACGCAGTATTTT.

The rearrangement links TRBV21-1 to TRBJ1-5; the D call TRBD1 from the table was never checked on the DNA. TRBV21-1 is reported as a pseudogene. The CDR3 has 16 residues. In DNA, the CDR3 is TGTGCCAGCAATCCTGCGACAGATCGTAGCAATCAGCCCCAGCATTTT. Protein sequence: CASNPATDRSNQPQHF.

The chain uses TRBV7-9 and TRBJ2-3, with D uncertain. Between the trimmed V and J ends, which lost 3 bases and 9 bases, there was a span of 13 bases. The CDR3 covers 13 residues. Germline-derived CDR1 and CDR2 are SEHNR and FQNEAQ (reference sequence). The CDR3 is CASSFFGFNTQYF. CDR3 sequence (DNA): TGTGCCAGCAGCTTTTTTGGGTTTAACACGCAGTATTTT. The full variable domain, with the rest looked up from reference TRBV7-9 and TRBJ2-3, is DTGVSQNPRHKITKRGQNVTFRCDPISEHNRLYWYRQTLGQGPEFLTYFQNEAQLEKSRLLSDRFSAERPKGSFSTLEIQRTEQGDSAMYLCASSFFGFNTQYFGPGTRLTVL.

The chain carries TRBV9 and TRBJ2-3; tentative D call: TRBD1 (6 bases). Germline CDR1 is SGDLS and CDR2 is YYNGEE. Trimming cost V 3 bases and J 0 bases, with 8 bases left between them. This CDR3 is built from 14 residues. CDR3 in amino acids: CASSEGDSTDTQYF. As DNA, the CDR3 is TGTGCCAGCAGCGAGGGGGATAGCACAGATACGCAGTATTTT.

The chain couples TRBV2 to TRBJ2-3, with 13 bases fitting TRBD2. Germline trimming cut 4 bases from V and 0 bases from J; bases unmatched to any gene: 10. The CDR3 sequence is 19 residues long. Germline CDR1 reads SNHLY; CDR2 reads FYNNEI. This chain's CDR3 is CASSGVWTSGSKSTDTQYF. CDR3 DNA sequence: TGTGCCAGCAGTGGGGTTTGGACTAGCGGGAGCAAGAGCACAGATACGCAGTATTTT.

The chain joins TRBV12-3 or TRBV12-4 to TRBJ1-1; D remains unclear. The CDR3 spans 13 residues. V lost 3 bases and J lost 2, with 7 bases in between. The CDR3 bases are TGTGCCAGCAGTTTTACAGCTAACACTGAAGCTTTCTTT. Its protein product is CASSFTANTEAFF.

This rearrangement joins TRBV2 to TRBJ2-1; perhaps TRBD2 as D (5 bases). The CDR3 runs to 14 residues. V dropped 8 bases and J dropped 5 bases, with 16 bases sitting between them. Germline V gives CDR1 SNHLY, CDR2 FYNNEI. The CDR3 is CASSWEWTNNEQFF. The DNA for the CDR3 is TGTGCCAGCTCTTGGGAGTGGACCAACAATGAGCAGTTCTTC.

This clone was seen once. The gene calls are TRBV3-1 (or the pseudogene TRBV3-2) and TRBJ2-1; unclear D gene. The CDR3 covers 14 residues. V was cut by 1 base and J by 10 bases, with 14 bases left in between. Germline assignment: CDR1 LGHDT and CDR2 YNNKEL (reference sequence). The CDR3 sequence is CASSQVNPSKEQFF. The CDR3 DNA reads TGTGCCAGCAGCCAAGTCAACCCCTCGAAGGAGCAGTTCTTC.

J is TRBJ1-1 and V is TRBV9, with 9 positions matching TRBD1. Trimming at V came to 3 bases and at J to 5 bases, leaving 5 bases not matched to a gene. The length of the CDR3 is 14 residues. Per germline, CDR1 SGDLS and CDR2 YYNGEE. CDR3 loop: CASSGTGVYTEAFF. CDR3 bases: TGTGCCAGCAGCGGGACAGGGGTTTATACTGAAGCTTTCTTT. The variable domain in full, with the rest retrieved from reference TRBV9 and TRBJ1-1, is DSGVTQTPKHLITATGQRVTLRCSPRSGDLSVYWYQQSLDQGLQFLIQYYNGEERAKGNILERFSAQQFPDLHSELNLSSLELGDSALYFCASSGTGVYTEAFFGQGTRLTVV.

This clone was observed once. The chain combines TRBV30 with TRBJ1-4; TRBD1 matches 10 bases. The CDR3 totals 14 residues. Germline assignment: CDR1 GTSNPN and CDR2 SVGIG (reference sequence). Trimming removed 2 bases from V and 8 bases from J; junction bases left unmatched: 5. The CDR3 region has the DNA TGTGCCTGGAGTCGGACAGGGGGTAGGGAAAAACTGTTTTTT. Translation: CAWSRTGGREKLFF.

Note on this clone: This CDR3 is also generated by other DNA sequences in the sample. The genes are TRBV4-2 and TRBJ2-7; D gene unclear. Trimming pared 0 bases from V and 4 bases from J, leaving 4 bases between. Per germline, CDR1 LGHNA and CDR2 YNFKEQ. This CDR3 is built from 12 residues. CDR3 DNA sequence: TGTGCCAGCAGCCAAGATAGTTACGAGCAGTACTTC. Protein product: CASSQDSYEQYF.

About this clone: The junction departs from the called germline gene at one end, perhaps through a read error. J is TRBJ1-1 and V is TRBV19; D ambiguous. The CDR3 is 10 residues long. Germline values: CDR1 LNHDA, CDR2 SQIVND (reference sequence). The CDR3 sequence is CASGCRPVPF. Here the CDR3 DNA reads TGTGCCAGTGGTTGTCGACCTGTCCCCTTT.

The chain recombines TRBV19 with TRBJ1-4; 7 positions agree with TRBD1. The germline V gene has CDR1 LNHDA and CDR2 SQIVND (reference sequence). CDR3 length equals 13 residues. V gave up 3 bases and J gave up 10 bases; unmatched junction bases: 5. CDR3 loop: CASSIGTAGKLFF. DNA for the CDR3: TGTGCCAGTAGTATCGGGACAGCAGGAAAACTGTTTTTT.

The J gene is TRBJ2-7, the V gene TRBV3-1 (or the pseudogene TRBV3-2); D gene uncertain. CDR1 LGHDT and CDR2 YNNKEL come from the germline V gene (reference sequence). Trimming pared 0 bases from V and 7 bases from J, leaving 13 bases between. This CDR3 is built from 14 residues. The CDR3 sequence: CASSQDSAVREQYF. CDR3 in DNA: TGTGCCAGCAGCCAAGATTCGGCCGTCAGGGAGCAGTACTTC.

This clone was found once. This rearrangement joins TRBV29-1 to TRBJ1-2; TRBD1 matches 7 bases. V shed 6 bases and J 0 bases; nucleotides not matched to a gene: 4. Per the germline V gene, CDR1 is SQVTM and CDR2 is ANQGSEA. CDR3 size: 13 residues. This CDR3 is CSVAGQTNYGYTF. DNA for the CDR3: TGCAGCGTCGCGGGACAGACTAACTATGGCTACACCTTC. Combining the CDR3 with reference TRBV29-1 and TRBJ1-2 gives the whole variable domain SAVISQKPSRDICQRGTSLTIQCQVDSQVTMMFWYRQQPGQSLTLIATANQGSEATYESGFVIDKFPISRPNLTFSTLTVSNMSPEDSSIYLCSVAGQTNYGYTFGSGTRLTVV.